Detailed here is one T cell receptor (beta chain). This sample was included in a study of radiation and T cells in renal cell carcinoma. The time point denotes: baseline pretreatment blood. The treatment: 15 Gy SBRT to primary tumor, nephrectomy 4 weeks later. Sequencing was performed with immunoSEQ multiplex PCR; in TCRdb, only in-frame clones are kept and a portion is missing. The sample holds 140,000 or so clones; approximately 91% are singletons and the top ten take 12%. In germline, CDR1 is GTSNPN, CDR2 SVGIG (reference sequence). The CDR3 sequence is 12 residues long. With 4 bases removed from V and 2 bases from J, the gap between germline ends came to 9 bases.

V and J are TRBV30 and TRBJ2-7; possible D gene TRBD1, 6 bases. Here the sequenced sample was blood, taken from a patient whose treatment included radiotherapy and nephrectomy. This receptor was identified in a woman in her 50s with renal cell carcinoma. CDR3 sequence (DNA): TGTGCCTGGACACAGGGTCCCTACGAGCAGTACTTC. This codes for CAWTQGPYEQYF.